The TCR beta chain under discussion was sequenced for a study of T-cell reconstitution after alpha-beta-depleted transplantation in children (dated by TCRdb to about 2016). Regarding the research as a whole: Using TCR repertoire profiling, the study quantitatively followed how T-cell immune reconstitution unfolded in children after TCRalphabeta/CD19-depleted allogeneic hematopoietic cell transplantation. Results and caveats for the whole study, not just this receptor: The apparently early recovery of alphabetaT-cell counts about two months after transplant reportedly depended on only several hundred rapidly expanded clones that came from non-depleted graft cells. Over subsequent months, a decline in hyperexpanded clone frequencies was noted, and after one year, T-cell counts and TCRbeta diversity were mostly ascribed to newly produced T cells. In some patients, the high TCRbeta diversity seen at day 60 was put down to recipient T cells and intrathymic progenitors that had survived conditioning.

V loses 5 bases, J loses 4 bases, and the germline ends lie 15 bases apart. CDR1 and CDR2 (SEHNR, FQNEAQ) derive from the germline V gene (reference sequence). The CDR3 contains 15 residues, cysteine and phenylalanine counted. Just the 45-base CDR3 DNA is kept, in frame starting at base 1. This specimen's treatment or condition label, interpreted: allogeneic hematopoietic cell transplantation with graft depleted of TCRalphabeta T cells and CD19 B cells. The children who served as transplant recipients had been given grafts of TCRalphabeta/CD19-depleted allogeneic hematopoietic cells. The library was produced with PCR. These reads were obtained on an Illumina HiSeq 2500. To normalize quantification of the TCRbeta repertoire, the TCR libraries were built with molecular barcoding that relied on unique molecular identifiers. TCRdb reran the public reads through fastp at Q25 and MiXCR, keeping productive beta chains. Records with the same CDR3 protein are collapsed into one entry carrying the most frequent genes and DNA. This sample lists fewer than 500,000 distinct CDR3 sequences; 43% were detected once. The leading ten clones occupy under 35% of the sample.

About this clonotype: The specificity of this receptor is unknown. Within one base of it there is no much larger clone, and no base qualities were kept.

Here the sequenced sample was PBMCs, taken before TCRalphabeta/CD19-depleted stem cell transplant. The chain is made from TRBV7-9 and TRBJ2-1; TRBD1 is a weak D gene call, 7 bases matching. This clonotype was sampled from a girl aged 2 to 10 with aplastic anemia, due to receive a stem cell transplant. In nucleotide form, the sequence is TGTGCCAGCAGCCCCGACAGGGCGGGGTACAATGAGCAGTTCTTC. It encodes CASSPDRAGYNEQFF. Reference TRBV7-9 and TRBJ2-1 proteins supply the regions before and after the CDR3; the full variable domain is: DTGVSQNPRHKITKRGQNVTFRCDPISEHNRLYWYRQTLGQGPEFLTYFQNEAQLEKSRLLSDRFSAERPKGSFSTLEIQRTEQGDSAMYLCASSPDRAGYNEQFFGPGTRLTVL.